This T cell receptor beta chain stems from a study of blood T cell repertoires in COVID-19. Across the study: Acute-phase and convalescent COVID-19 samples originated in the United States, Italy and Spain. PBMCs, B-cell-depleted T cells, or T cells were the source of the cDNA or gDNA that made up the material.

Original handling: Reference gene primer amplification in the assay estimated nucleated cell counts. The protocol was immunoSEQ multiplex PCR, while the TCRdb copy is restricted to in-frame clones and leaves out a portion. V and J calls and clone size are those listed in that table; D and trimming were worked out from the DNA. The data contain 60,000 to 80,000 clones, about 87% of them singletons. The CDR3 contains 14 residues. Germline V gene data show CDR1 as SGDLS and CDR2 as YYNGEE. Trimming removed 7 bases from V and 2 bases from J, with 13 bases in between. This receptor was taken from a man aged 70 or older with acute or convalescent COVID-19. This chain links TRBV9 with TRBJ1-3; TRBD1 is a possible D gene (6 bases). Specimen: peripheral blood. In DNA, the CDR3 is TGTGCCAGCGATCAGGGGATGACTGGAAACACCATATATTTT. As protein: CASDQGMTGNTIYF.